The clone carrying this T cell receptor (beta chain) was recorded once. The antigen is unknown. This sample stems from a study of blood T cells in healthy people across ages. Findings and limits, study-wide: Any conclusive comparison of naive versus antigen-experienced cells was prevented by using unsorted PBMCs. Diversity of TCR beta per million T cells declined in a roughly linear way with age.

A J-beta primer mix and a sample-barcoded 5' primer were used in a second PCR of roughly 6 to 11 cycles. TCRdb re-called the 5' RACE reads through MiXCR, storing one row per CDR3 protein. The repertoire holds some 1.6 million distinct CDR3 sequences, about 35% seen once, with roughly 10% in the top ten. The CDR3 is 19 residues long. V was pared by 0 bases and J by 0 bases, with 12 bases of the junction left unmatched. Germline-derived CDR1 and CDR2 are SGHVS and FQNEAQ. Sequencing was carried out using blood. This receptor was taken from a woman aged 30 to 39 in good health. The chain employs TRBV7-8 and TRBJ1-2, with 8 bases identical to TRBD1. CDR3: CASSLAMAGGLLANYGYTF. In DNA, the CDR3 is TGTGCCAGCAGCTTAGCTATGGCAGGGGGCCTACTTGCTAACTATGGCTACACCTTC.